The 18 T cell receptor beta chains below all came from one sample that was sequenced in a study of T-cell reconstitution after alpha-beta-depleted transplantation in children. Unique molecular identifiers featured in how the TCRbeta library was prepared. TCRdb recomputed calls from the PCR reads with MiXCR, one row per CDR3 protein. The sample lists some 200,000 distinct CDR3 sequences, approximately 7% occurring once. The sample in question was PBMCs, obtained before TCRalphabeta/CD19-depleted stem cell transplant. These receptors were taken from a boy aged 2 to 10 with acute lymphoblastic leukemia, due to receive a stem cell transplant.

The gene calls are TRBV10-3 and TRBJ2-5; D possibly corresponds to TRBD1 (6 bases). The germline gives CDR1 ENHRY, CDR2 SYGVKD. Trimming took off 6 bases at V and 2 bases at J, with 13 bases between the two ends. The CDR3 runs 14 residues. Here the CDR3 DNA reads TGTGCCATCAGCATAAGAGGACAGCAAGAGACCCAGTACTTC. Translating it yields CAISIRGQQETQYF.

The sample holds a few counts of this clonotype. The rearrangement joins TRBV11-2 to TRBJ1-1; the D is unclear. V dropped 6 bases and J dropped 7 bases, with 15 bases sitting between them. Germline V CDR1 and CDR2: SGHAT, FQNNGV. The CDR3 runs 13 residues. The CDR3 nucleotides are TGTGCCAGCAGTTATAAACCCTCAGGTGAAGCTTTCTTT. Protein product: CASSYKPSGEAFF. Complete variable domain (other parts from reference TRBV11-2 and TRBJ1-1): EAGVAQSPRYKIIEKRQSVAFWCNPISGHATLYWYQQILGQGPKLLIQFQNNGVVDDSQLPKDRFSAERLKGVDSTLKIQPAKLEDSAVYLCASSYKPSGEAFFGQGTRLTVV.

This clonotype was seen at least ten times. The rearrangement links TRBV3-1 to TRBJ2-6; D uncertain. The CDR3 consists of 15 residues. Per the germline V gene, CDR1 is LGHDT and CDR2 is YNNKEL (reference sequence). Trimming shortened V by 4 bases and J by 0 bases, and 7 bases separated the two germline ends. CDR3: CASSPELSGANVLTF. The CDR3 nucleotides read TGTGCCAGCAGCCCCGAGCTCTCTGGGGCCAACGTCCTGACTTTC.

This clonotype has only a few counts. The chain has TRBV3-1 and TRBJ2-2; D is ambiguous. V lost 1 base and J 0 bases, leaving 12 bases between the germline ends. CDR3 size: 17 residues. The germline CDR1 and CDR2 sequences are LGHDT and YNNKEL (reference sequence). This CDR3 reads CASSQVGLLANTGELFF. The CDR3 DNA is TGTGCCAGCAGCCAAGTTGGTCTTTTGGCGAACACCGGGGAGCTGTTTTTT.

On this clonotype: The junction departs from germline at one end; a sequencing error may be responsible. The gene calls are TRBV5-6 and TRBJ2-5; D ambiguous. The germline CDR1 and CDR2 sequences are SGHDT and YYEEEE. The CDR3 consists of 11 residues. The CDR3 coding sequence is TGTGCCAGCAGCTTGGAAGAGACCGAGTACTTC. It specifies CASSLEETEYF.

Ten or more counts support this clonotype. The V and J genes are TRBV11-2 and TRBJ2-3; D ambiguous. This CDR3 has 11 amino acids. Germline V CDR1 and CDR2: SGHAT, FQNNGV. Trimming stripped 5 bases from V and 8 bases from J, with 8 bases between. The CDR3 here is CASSPVRTQYF. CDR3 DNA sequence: TGTGCCAGCAGCCCCGTTCGTACGCAGTATTTT.

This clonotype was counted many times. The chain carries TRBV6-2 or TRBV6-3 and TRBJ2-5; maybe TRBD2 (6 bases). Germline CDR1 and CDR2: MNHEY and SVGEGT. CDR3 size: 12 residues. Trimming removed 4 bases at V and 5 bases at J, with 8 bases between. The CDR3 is CASSSGVETQYF. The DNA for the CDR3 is TGTGCCAGCAGTTCGGGGGTTGAGACCCAGTACTTC.

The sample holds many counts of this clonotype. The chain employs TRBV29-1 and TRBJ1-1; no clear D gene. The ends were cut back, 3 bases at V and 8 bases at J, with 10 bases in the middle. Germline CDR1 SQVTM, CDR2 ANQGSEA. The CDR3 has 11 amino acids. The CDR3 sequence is CSVDPELEAFF. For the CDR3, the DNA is TGCAGCGTTGACCCGGAGCTCGAAGCTTTCTTT.

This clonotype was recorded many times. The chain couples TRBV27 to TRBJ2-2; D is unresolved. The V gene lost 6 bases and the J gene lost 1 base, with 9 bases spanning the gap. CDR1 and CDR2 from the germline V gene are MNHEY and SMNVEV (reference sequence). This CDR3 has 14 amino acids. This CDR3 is CASRADLNTGELFF. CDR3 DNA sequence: TGTGCCAGCAGGGCGGACCTGAACACCGGGGAGCTGTTTTTT.

The CDR3 here is CSVERGGRQDTQYF. The CDR3 DNA reads as TGCAGCGTTGAACGTGGCGGGAGACAAGATACGCAGTATTTT. The gene calls are TRBV29-1 and TRBJ2-3; TRBD2 matches 7 bases. Trimming took 2 bases from V and 5 from J; bases not matched to a gene: 7. CDR1 is SQVTM, CDR2 ANQGSEA, per germline. This CDR3 comprises 14 residues.

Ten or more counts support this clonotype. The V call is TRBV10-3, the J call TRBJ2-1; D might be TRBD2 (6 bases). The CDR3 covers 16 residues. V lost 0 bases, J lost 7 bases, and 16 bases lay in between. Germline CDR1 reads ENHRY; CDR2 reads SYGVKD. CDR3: CAISESTAGTINEQFF. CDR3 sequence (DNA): TGTGCCATCAGTGAGTCGACTGCGGGAACTATAAATGAGCAGTTCTTC.

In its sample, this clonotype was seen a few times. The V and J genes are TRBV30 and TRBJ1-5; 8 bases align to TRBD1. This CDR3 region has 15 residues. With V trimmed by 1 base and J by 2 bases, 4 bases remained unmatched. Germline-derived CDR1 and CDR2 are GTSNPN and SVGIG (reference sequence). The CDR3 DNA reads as TGTGCCTGGAGTGACGAGGACAGGGGCAATCAGCCCCAGCATTTT. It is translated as CAWSDEDRGNQPQHF.

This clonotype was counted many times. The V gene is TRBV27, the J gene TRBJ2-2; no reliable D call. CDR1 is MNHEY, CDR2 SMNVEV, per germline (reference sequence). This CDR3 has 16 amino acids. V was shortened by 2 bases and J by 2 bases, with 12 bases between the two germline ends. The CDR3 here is CASSLKALLNTGELFF. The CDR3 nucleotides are TGTGCCAGCAGTTTAAAAGCACTTCTTAACACCGGGGAGCTGTTTTTT.

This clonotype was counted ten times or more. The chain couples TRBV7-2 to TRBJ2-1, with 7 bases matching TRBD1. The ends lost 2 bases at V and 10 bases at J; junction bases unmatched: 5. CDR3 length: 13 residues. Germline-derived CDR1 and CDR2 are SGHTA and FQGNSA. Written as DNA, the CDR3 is TGTGCCAGCAGCTTAAACAGGGGCGGCGAGCAGTTCTTC. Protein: CASSLNRGGEQFF.

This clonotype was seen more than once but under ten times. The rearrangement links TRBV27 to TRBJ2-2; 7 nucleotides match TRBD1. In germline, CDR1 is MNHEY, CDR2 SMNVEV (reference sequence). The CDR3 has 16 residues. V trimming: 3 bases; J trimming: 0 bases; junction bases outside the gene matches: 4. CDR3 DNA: TGTGCCAGCAGTTTCGCCGGGACAGCGAACACCGGGGAGCTGTTTTTT. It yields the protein CASSFAGTANTGELFF.

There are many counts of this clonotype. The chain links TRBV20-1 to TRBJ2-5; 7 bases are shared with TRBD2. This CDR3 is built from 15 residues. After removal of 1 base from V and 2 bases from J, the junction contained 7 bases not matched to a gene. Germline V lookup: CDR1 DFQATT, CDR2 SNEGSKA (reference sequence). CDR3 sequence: CSARAALADQETQYF. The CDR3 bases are TGCAGTGCTAGAGCCGCTCTAGCGGATCAAGAGACCCAGTACTTC.

CDR3 sequence (DNA): TGTGCCAGCAGCTTAGCCGAGACAGGGTACGAGCAGTACTTC. Encoded protein: CASSLAETGYEQYF. The chain carries TRBV7-2 and TRBJ2-7, with 7 bases lining up with TRBD1. Trimming cost V 0 bases and J 4 bases; bases outside gene matches: 3. The length of the CDR3 is 14 residues. The germline CDR1 and CDR2 sequences are SGHTA and FQGNSA. Combining the CDR3 with reference TRBV7-2 and TRBJ2-7 gives the whole variable domain GAGVSQSPSNKVTEKGKDVELRCDPISGHTALYWYRQSLGQGLEFLIYFQGNSAPDKSGLPSDRFSAERTGGSVSTLTIQRTQQEDSAVYLCASSLAETGYEQYFGPGTRLTVT.

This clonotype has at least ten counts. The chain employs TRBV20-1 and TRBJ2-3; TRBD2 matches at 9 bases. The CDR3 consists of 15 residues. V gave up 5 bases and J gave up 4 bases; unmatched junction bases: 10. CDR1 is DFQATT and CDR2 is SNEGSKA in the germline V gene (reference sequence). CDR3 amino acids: CSALLWAGGPDTQYF. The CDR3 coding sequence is TGCAGTGCTCTCCTTTGGGCGGGAGGGCCAGATACGCAGTATTTT.